The clone carrying this TCR beta chain was recorded only once. Measured with immunoSEQ multiplex PCR; TCRdb has only the in-frame clones, and not every one. The table lists about 84,000 clones, roughly 82% of them singletons. These data come from a study of control samples from healthy donors and cancer patients. The V end was cut by 1 base, the J end by 8 bases, with 12 bases between. Germline CDR1 reads SEHNR; CDR2 reads FQNEAQ (reference sequence). This CDR3 has 14 residues. Input material: PBMCs. V usage is TRBV7-9 and J usage is TRBJ2-1; perhaps TRBD2 as D (5 bases). The clonotype comes from a man between 60 and 75 years old with head and neck cancer. CDR3 amino acids: CASSLVAIRDEQFF. The CDR3 region has the DNA TGTGCCAGCAGCTTAGTAGCGATAAGAGATGAGCAGTTCTTC.